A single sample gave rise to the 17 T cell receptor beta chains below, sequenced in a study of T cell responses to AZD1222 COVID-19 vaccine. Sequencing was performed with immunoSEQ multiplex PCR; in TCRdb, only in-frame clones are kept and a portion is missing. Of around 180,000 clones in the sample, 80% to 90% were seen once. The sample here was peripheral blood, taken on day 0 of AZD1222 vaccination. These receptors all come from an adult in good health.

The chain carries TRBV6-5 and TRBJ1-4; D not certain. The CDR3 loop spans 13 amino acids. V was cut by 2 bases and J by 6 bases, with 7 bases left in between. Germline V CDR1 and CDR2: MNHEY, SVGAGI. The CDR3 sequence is CASSYVRDEKLFF. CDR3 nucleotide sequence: TGTGCCAGCAGTTACGTACGTGATGAAAAACTGTTTTTT.

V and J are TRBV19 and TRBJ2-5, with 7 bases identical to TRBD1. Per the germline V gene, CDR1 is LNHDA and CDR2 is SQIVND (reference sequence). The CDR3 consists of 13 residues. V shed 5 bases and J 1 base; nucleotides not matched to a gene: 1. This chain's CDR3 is CASSDRVQETQYF. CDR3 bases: TGTGCCAGTAGTGACAGGGTCCAAGAGACCCAGTACTTC.

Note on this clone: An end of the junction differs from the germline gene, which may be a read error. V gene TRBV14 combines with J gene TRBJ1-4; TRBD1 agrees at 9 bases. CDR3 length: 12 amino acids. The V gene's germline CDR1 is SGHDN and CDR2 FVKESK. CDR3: CASSQATGGAIF. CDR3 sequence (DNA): TGTGCCAGCAGCCAAGCGACAGGGGGTGCGATCTTT. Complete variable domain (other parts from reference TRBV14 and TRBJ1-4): EAGVTQFPSHSVIEKGQTVTLRCDPISGHDNLYWYRRVMGKEIKFLLHFVKESKQDESGMPNNRFLAERTGGTYSTLKVQPAELEDSGVYFCASSQATGGAIFGSGTQLSVL.

The CDR3 region has the DNA TGTGCCAGCAGCGGGGGGGACACAGATACGCAGTATTTT. Its protein is CASSGGDTDTQYF. The rearrangement uses TRBV5-4 and TRBJ2-3; 7 nucleotides line up with TRBD2. Trimming took 4 bases from V and 2 from J; bases not matched to a gene: 1. This CDR3 has 13 residues. CDR1 and CDR2 from the germline V gene are SGHNT and YYREEE (reference sequence).

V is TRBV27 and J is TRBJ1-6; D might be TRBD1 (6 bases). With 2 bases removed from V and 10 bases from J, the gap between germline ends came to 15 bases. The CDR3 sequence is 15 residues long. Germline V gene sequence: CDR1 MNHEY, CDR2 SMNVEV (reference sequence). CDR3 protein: CASSLLQGSESPLHF. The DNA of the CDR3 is TGTGCCAGCAGTTTACTCCAGGGGAGTGAGTCACCCCTCCACTTT.

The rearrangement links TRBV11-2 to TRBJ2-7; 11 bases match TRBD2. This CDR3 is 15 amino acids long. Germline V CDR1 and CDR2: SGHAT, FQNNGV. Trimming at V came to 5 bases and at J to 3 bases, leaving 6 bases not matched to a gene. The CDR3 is CASSLRLAGFYEQYF. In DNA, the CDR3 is TGTGCCAGCAGCCTTAGACTAGCGGGGTTCTACGAGCAGTACTTC.

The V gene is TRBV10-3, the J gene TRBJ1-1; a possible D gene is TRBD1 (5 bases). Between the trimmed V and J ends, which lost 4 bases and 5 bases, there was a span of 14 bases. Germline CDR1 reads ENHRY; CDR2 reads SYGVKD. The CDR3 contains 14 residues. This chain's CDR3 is CAISGAGIGTEAFF. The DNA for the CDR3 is TGTGCCATCAGTGGCGCAGGGATAGGGACTGAAGCTTTCTTT.

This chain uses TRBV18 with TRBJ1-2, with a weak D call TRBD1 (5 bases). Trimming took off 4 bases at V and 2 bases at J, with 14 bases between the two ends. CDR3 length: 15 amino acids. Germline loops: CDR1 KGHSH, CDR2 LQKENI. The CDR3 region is CASSRGGNHNYGYTF. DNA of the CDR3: TGTGCCAGCTCACGGGGCGGGAACCACAACTATGGCTACACCTTC.

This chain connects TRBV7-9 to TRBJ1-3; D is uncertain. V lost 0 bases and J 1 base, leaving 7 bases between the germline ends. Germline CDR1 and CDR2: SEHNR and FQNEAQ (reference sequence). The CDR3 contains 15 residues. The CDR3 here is CASSLAPGSGNTIYF. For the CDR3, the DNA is TGTGCCAGCAGCTTAGCGCCGGGGTCTGGAAACACCATATATTTT.

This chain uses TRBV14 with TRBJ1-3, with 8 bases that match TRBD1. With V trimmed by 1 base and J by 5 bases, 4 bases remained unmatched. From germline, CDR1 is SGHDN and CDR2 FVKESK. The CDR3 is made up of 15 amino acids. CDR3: CASSQGTGKRNTIYF. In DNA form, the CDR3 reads TGTGCCAGCAGCCAAGGGACAGGGAAGCGAAACACCATATATTTT.

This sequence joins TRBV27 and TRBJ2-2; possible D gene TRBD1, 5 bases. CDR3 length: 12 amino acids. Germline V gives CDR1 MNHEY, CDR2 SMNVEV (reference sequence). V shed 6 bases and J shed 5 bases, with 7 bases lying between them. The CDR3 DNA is TGTGCCAGCAGCCAGGGAACCGGGGAGCTGTTTTTT. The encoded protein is CASSQGTGELFF.

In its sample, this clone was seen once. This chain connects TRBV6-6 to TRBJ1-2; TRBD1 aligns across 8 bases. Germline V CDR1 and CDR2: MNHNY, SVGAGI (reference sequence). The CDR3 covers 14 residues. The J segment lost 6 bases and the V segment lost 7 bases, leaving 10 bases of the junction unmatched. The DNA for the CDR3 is TGTGCCAGCACCGAATATAGACAGGGGAATGGCTACACCTTC. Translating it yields CASTEYRQGNGYTF.

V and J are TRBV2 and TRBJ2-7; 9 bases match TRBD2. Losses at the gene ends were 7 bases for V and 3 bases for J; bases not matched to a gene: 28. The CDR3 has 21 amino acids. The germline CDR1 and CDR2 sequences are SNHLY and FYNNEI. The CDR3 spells CASTKMVAVRVSGGYLYEQYF. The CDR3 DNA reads TGTGCCAGCACCAAAATGGTGGCGGTGAGGGTTAGCGGGGGATACCTCTACGAGCAGTACTTC.

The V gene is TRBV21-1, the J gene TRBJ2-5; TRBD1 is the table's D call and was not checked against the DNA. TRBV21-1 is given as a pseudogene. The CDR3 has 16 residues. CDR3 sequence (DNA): TGTGCCAGCAGCAAAAAAGGACAGGGCATCCAAGAGACCCAGTACTTC. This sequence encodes CASSKKGQGIQETQYF.

CDR3 in amino acids: CASSPGRAYEQYF. The CDR3 DNA follows: TGTGCCAGCAGCCCGGGGCGGGCCTACGAGCAGTACTTC. The chain joins TRBV12-3 or TRBV12-4 to TRBJ2-7; D possibly uses TRBD1 or TRBD2 (5 bases each). This CDR3 region has 13 residues. V was clipped by 6 bases and J by 2 bases, with 11 bases between them.

CDR3 amino acids: CASGLDYTNLREGASNQPQHF. The DNA of the CDR3 is TGTGCTAGTGGTTTGGACTACACCAACCTACGAGAGGGGGCAAGCAATCAGCCCCAGCATTTT. V usage is TRBV12-5 and J usage is TRBJ1-5; the match to TRBD1 covers 7 bases. The CDR3 contains 21 residues. Germline V gene sequence: CDR1 LGHNT, CDR2 FRNRAP. V trimming: 1 base; J trimming: 1 base; junction bases outside the gene matches: 19.

CDR3 amino acids: CSASLPGGWVVGYTF. The CDR3 DNA follows: TGCAGTGCTAGTCTACCGGGAGGCTGGGTAGTTGGCTACACCTTC. The rearrangement links TRBV20-1 to TRBJ1-2; no firm D call. The V gene lost 3 bases and the J gene lost 7 bases, with 21 bases spanning the gap. Looked up from germline, CDR1 is DFQATT and CDR2 is SNEGSKA (reference sequence). The CDR3 loop spans 15 amino acids.